This T cell receptor beta chain was identified in a study of blood T cell repertoires in COVID-19. Here immunoSEQ multiplex PCR was the method, and the copy in TCRdb shows in-frame clones only, minus some. Of some 70,000 clones listed, approximately 80% are singletons. This clone is a singleton in its sample. Trimming cost V 2 bases and J 1 base; bases outside gene matches: 2. Germline V CDR1 and CDR2: LGHDT, YNNKEL (reference sequence). The CDR3 runs to 16 residues. V gene TRBV3-1 (or the pseudogene TRBV3-2) combines with J gene TRBJ2-6, with 7 nucleotides matching TRBD2. Sequenced: peripheral blood. The receptor comes from a woman aged 70 to 79 with acute or convalescent COVID-19. The CDR3 nucleotides read TGTGCCAGCAGCCAACAACTAGCGTCTGGGGCCAACGTCCTGACTTTC. Its protein product is CASSQQLASGANVLTF.